This entry concerns a single TCR beta chain. Germline CDR1 and CDR2: MNHNS and SASEGT. V lost 2 bases to trimming and J lost 2 bases, with 7 bases between them. This CDR3 is 14 amino acids long. The sample is drawn from a study of metastatic and nonmetastatic thyroid tumors. Not a single patient had been given any form of treatment at any point before undergoing thyroid surgery. TCRdb redid the clone calls on the PCR reads using MiXCR. Among roughly 22,000 clones listed, about a third were seen once. The specimen sequenced was blood. This receptor was taken from a male donor with papillary thyroid cancer or a benign thyroid nodule (not recorded which). Some clones in this sample may be carry-over from other donors' samples. The chain carries TRBV6-1 and TRBJ1-5; D ambiguous. CDR3 in amino acids: CASSEQVRNQPQHF. Here the CDR3 DNA reads TGTGCCAGCAGTGAACAGGTACGCAATCAGCCCCAGCATTTT.